One TCR beta chain is described in this entry. Its antigen is still unknown. No per-base quality is available; no much larger clone lies one base away. The trial excluded patients who had a history of autoimmune disease or were on systemic immunosuppression. Peripheral blood for TCR sequencing was collected from all dose cohorts at baseline, on cycle 4 day 1, and on cycle 7 day 1. The samples were taken from a phase I, first-in-human, multicenter, open-label dose-escalation trial of ivuxolimab. The trial enrolled adults with locally advanced or metastatic head and neck squamous cell, hepatocellular, melanoma or renal cell carcinoma. CD4+ and CD8+ T cells were sorted separately from peripheral blood before TCR sequencing. This entry is derived from a study of OX40 agonist ivuxolimab in advanced cancers. Some background on the complete study: Ivuxolimab, which targeted the costimulatory receptor OX40 (CD134), was an agonistic, fully human IgG2 monoclonal antibody. Intravenous ivuxolimab was administered to patients every 2 weeks at six dose levels: 0.01, 0.1, 0.3, 1.5, 3 and 10 mg/kg. Of the roughly 51 dose-escalation patients, hepatocellular carcinoma was present in about 20, melanoma in roughly 15, renal cell carcinoma in 9 and head and neck cancer in 9. In the dose-escalation cohort, 65% to 85% of patients were male, and the mean age was around 65 years with a range of roughly 23 to 79. Patients were allowed to have had prior anti-PD-1, anti-PD-L1 or anti-CTLA-4 therapy, and 40% of the dose-escalation patients had been treated with checkpoint inhibitors. Partial responses occurred in three dose-escalation patients, of whom one had hepatocellular carcinoma and two had cutaneous melanoma. The purpose of peripheral TCRbeta sequencing was to test whether ivuxolimab changed TCR sequence diversity and led to clonal T-cell expansion. The paper describes the monotherapy dose-escalation part (N ≈ 52 patients) of the phase I trial of ivuxolimab.

Overall study outcomes, separate from this receptor: At doses from 0.1 to 3.0 mg/kg, clonal expansion was seen in both CD4+ and CD8+ blood T cells between baseline and week 6. The antigen specificity of the peripheral T cells that underwent clonal expansion was not determined. In the 0.1-3.0 mg/kg groups, partial responders had among the lowest normalized peripheral clonal expansion, particularly in CD8+ T cells. After ivuxolimab, CD8+ T cells had more expanded clones than CD4+ T cells on average. Low levels of normalized T-cell clonal expansion were also seen in some patients who did not respond.

For sequencing of the TCRbeta CDR3 region, genomic DNA was extracted from the sorted cells. TCRbeta CDR3 regions were sequenced using the immunoSEQ Assay. As stored in TCRdb, this immuneACCESS dataset retains in-frame rearrangements with V and J assigned. A fraction of the clones does not appear; measured against another copy, unresolved V genes explain less than half of the discrepancy, and the remainder lacks a known reason. Across this sample there are more than 75,000 clones, with about 88% seen only once. The ten largest account for 0.99% of the sample. The junction carries 11 bases between V and J, which are trimmed by 5 bases and 4 bases respectively. The CDR3 spans 13 residues, from the cysteine through the phenylalanine. Of all the DNA, just the CDR3 is kept, 39 bases in frame from base 1. Based on the germline V gene, the CDR1 and CDR2 sequences are MNHEY and SVGAGI.

This sequence uses TRBV6-5 and TRBJ2-5; the D gene identity is not certain. The sample here was CD4+ or CD8+ T cells sorted from blood, taken in a trial of the OX40 agonist ivuxolimab. The receptor comes from an adult with an advanced solid tumor such as melanoma, head and neck, liver or kidney cancer. The CDR3 protein: CASSEVWGETQYF. The sequenced DNA is TGTGCCAGCAGTGAAGTTTGGGGAGAGACCCAGTACTTC.